This T cell receptor (beta chain) came from a study of siplizumab effects on memory and regulatory T cells. Study outcomes and limitations: Most alloreactive clones went unmapped to unstimulated subsets; only a minor fraction mapped.

Measured with immunoSEQ multiplex PCR; TCRdb has only the in-frame clones, and not every one. The repertoire includes 50,000 to 75,000 clones, less than 80% of them detected once, and about 0.42% sits in the top ten. A note on this clone: Its antigen is still unknown.

CDR1 is GTSNPN and CDR2 is SVGIG in the germline V gene (reference sequence). The CDR3 runs to 13 residues. Trimming removed 0 bases from V and 1 base from J, with 6 bases in between. This TCR derives from a human donor in good health. The specimen sequenced was memory CD4+ T cells sorted from blood. The genes are TRBV30 and TRBJ1-2; D gene uncertain. DNA for the CDR3: TGTGCCTGGAGTGTACAAGATAACTATGGCTACACCTTC. It codes for CAWSVQDNYGYTF.